The clone carrying this TCR beta chain has a handful of counts. What it binds is not known. This sample is part of a study of beta chain features in type 1 diabetes. Of the isolated RNA, all was reverse transcribed, and so the sequenced material was expressed TCRB transcripts. Profiling relied on immunoSEQ multiplex PCR, and the TCRdb table lists in-frame clones only, not all of them. Among around 710,000 clones, 9.5% to 15% were seen once, and the ten largest hold approximately 0.11%. Study-level findings and limits: In every one of the four CD4+ subsets, TCRB CDR3s were moderately but significantly shorter in Type 1 diabetes patients.

The TCR was taken from a man aged 25-40 years with type 1 diabetes. The sample taken for sequencing was naive CD4+ T cells from blood.

This chain's CDR3 is CARGTGGLSPLHF. DNA of the CDR3: TGTGCCAGGGGGACAGGGGGCCTTTCACCCCTCCACTTT. This chain connects TRBV21-1 to TRBJ1-6; the table assigns TRBD1, which was not confirmed against the DNA. TRBV21-1 is labeled a pseudogene. This CDR3 contains 13 residues.